The present TCR beta chain was sequenced within a study of T cells expressing NK-cell markers. Study outcomes and limitations: Unclear, still, was the HCMV specificity of the expanded NKG2C+ T cell clones. The contribution of dominant NKG2C+ clonotypes to CD8+ T cells in five to seven donors was roughly 1.0-7.5%.

This CDR3 contains 17 residues. Per the germline V gene, CDR1 is LGHDT and CDR2 is YNNKEL (reference sequence). Turning to this clonotype: Its cognate antigen is unknown.

TCRdb re-called the 5' RACE reads and shows each CDR3 protein once, DNA omitted. The sample totals roughly 3,000 distinct CDR3 sequences. The sequenced sample consisted of blood T cells: a sorted CD56 or NKG2C T cell subset, CD4+ or CD8+ T cells, or bulk PBMC T cells (not recorded which). The sequence was obtained from a woman younger than 30 in good health. The rearrangement joins TRBV3-1 to TRBJ2-2; with no DNA, the TCRdb D assignment of TRBD2 cannot be verified. This chain's CDR3 is CASSQERQRGWTGELFF.